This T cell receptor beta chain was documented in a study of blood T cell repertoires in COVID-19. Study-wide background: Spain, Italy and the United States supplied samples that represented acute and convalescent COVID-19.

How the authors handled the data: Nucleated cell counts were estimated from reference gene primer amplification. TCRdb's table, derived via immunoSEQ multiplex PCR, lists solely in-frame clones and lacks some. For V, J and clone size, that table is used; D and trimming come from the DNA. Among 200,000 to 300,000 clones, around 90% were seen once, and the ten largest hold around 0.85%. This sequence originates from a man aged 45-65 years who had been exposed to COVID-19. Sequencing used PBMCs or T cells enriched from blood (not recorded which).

For the CDR3, the DNA is TGTGCCAGCAGCCAACTGGGCAGGGATAATGAGCAGTTCTTC. The encoded protein is CASSQLGRDNEQFF. The chain combines TRBV3-1 (or the pseudogene TRBV3-2) with TRBJ2-1, with D maybe TRBD1 (5 bases). V shed 2 bases and J shed 7 bases, with 12 bases lying between them. Looked up from germline, CDR1 is LGHDT and CDR2 is YNNKEL (reference sequence). This CDR3 is 14 amino acids long.